This T cell receptor beta chain was sequenced in a study of immune heterogeneity within non-small cell lung tumors. Multiplex PCR amplified the TCR beta CDR3 region. Its first round ran for approximately 10 cycles with 32 V and 13 J primers. TCRdb re-analysed the multiplex PCR reads in MiXCR, keeping a single row per CDR3 protein. The sample shows around 5,000 distinct CDR3 sequences, over 20% of them seen only once. V lost 3 bases, J lost 3 bases, and 6 bases stayed unmatched. The germline V gene has CDR1 SEHNR and CDR2 FQNEAQ (reference sequence). The CDR3 length is 15 residues. Template came from bulk tumor genomic DNA, at approximately 620 ng per sample. Surgery yielded several widely spaced biopsies per primary tumor. The study enrolled patients with untreated, newly diagnosed non-small cell lung cancer who underwent curative surgery.

This TCR derives from a woman aged 55-75 years with non-small cell lung cancer. The sequenced material came from lung tumor tissue. The rearrangement joins TRBV7-9 to TRBJ2-7; 9 bases match TRBD1. The CDR3 DNA reads as TGTGCCAGCAGCTTTGGGGACAGGGCGGACTACGAGCAGTACTTC. It specifies CASSFGDRADYEQYF.